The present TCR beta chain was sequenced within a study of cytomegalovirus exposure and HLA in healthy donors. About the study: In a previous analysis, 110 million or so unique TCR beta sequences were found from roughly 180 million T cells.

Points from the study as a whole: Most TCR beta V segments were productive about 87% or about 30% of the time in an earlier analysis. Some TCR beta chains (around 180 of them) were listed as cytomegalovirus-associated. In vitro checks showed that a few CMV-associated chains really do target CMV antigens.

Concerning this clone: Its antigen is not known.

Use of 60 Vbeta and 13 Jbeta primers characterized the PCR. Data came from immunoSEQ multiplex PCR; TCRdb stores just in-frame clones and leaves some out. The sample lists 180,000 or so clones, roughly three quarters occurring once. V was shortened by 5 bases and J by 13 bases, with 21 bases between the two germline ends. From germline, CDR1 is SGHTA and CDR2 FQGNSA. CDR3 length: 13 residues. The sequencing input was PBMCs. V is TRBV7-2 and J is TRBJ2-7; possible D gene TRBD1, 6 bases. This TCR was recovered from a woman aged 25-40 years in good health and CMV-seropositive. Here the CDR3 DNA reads TGTGCCAGCAGCCCCGAATCAACAGGGTTCTTTTACTTC. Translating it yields CASSPESTGFFYF.